This T cell receptor (beta chain) comes out of a study of blood T cell repertoires in COVID-19. Overall study context: There were acute and convalescent COVID-19 samples, and they came from the United States, Italy and Spain. Nucleic acid was either cDNA or gDNA, and it came from T cells, B-cell-depleted T cells, or PBMCs.

Germline values: CDR1 SQVTM, CDR2 ANQGSEA. Trimming left V 3 bases short and J 0 bases short, with 11 bases between. This CDR3 has 15 residues. In the authors' methods: Reference gene primer amplification gave nucleated cell count estimates. Method: immunoSEQ multiplex PCR; TCRdb's copy keeps in-frame clones and lacks some. For V, J and clone size, that table is used; D and trimming come from the DNA. The repertoire includes approximately 220,000 clones, around nine tenths of them detected once, and under 0.9% sits in the top ten. The V and J genes are TRBV29-1 and TRBJ1-4, with no clear D. The specimen was peripheral blood. This receptor was identified in a middle-aged man with acute or convalescent COVID-19. In DNA form, the CDR3 reads TGCAGCGTTGAGGGCAGTACTGCAACTAATGAAAAACTGTTTTTT. Protein sequence: CSVEGSTATNEKLFF.